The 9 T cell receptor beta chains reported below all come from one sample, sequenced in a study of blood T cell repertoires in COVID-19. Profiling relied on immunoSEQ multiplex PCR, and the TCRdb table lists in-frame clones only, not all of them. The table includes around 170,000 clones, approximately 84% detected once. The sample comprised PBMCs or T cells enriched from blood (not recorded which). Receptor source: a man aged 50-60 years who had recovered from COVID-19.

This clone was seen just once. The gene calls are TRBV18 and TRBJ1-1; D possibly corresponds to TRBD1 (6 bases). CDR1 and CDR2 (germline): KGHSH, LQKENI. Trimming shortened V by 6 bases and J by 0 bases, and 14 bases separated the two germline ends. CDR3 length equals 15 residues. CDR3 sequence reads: CASSQGAGVNTEAFF. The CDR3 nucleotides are TGTGCCAGCTCCCAAGGAGCAGGGGTGAACACTGAAGCTTTCTTT.

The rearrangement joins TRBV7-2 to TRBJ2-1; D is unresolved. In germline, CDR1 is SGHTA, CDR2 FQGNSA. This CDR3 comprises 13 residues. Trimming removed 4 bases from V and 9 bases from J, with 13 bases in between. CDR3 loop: CASSSQPGSEQFF. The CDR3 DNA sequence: TGTGCCAGCAGCTCACAGCCAGGCAGTGAGCAGTTCTTC.

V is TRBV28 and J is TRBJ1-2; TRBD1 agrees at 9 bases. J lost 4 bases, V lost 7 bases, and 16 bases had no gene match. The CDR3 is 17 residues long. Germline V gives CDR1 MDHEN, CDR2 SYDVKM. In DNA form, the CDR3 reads TGTGCCAGCAACTACCGGGACAGGGCGTTTTCGGGCTATGGCTACACCTTC. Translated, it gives CASNYRDRAFSGYGYTF.

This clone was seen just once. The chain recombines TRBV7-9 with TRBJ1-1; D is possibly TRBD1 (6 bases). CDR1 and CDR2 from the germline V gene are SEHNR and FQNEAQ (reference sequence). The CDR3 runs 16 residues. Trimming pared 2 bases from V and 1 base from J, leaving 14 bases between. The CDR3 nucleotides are TGTGCCAGCAGCTTACCCCCGAGCAGGGGGAACACTGAAGCTTTCTTT. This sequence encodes CASSLPPSRGNTEAFF.

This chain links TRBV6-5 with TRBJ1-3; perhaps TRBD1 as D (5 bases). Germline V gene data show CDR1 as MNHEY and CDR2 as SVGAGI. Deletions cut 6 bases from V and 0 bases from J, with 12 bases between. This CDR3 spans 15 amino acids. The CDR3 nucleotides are TGTGCCAGCAGCTTGGGGCCGATCTCTGGAAACACCATATATTTT. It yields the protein CASSLGPISGNTIYF.

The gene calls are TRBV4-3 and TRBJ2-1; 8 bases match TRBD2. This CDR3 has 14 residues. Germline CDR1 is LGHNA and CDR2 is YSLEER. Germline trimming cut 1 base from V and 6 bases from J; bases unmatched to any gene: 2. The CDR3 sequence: CASSQAGGFNEQFF. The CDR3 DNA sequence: TGCGCCAGCAGCCAAGCGGGGGGGTTCAATGAGCAGTTCTTC.

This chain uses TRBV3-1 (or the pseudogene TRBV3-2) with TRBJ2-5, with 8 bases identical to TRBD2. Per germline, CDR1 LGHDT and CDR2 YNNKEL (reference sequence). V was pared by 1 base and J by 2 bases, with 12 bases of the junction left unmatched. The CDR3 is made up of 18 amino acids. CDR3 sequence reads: CASSQVAYVGTRQETQYF. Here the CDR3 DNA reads TGTGCCAGCAGCCAAGTGGCTTATGTGGGGACTAGGCAAGAGACCCAGTACTTC.

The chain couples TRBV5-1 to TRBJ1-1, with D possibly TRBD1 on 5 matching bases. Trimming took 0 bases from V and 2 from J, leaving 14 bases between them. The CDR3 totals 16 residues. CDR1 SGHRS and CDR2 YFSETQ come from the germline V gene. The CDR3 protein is CASSLGPGGANTEAFF. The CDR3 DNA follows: TGCGCCAGCAGCTTGGGTCCAGGAGGGGCCAACACTGAAGCTTTCTTT.

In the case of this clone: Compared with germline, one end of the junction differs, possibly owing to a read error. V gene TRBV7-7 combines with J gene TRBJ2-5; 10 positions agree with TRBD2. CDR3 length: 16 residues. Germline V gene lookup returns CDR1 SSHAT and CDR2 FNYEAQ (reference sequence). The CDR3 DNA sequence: TGTGCTAGCAGCGGACGAGCGGGGGGGCGCCCCGAGACCCAGTACTTC. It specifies CASSGRAGGRPETQYF.